The entry below describes one T cell receptor (beta chain). These data belong to a study of blood T cell repertoires in COVID-19. Study at large: Acute and convalescent COVID-19 samples came from the United States, Italy and Spain. PBMCs, B-cell-depleted T cells, or T cells provided the cDNA or gDNA that made up the material.

In the authors' workflow: Reference gene primer amplification yielded estimated nucleated cell counts. Generated by immunoSEQ multiplex PCR, the TCRdb table keeps only in-frame clones and is missing some. The V and J calls and clone size were taken over from that table, and D and trimming were inferred from the DNA. The sample contains roughly 120,000 clones, about 85% of which appear only once. V was cut by 2 bases and J by 5 bases, with 12 bases left in between. This CDR3 spans 14 amino acids. The germline CDR1 and CDR2 sequences are SEHNR and FQNEAQ (reference sequence). This receptor was obtained from a man aged 55 to 70 with acute or convalescent COVID-19. The rearrangement joins TRBV7-9 to TRBJ2-5; D is possibly TRBD2 (5 bases). The sequenced material came from peripheral blood. The CDR3 sequence is CASSLNEGSETQYF. The DNA of the CDR3 is TGTGCCAGCAGCTTAAATGAGGGTTCGGAGACCCAGTACTTC.